The sequence of this T cell receptor (beta chain) was determined in a study of T cell clonality in common variable immunodeficiency. The V gene lost 5 bases and the J gene lost 5 bases, with 10 bases spanning the gap. CDR3 size: 14 residues. Germline V gene data show CDR1 as KGHSH and CDR2 as LQKENI. Findings of the study overall: Common variable immunodeficiency TCR beta sequences reportedly had fewer deletions and N-nucleotide insertions.

Generated by immunoSEQ multiplex PCR, the TCRdb table keeps only in-frame clones and is missing some. The repertoire has roughly 25,000 clones, none seen only once; the ten largest take about 24%. This clone was recorded many times. Its antigen is not identified. The missing CDR3 end, 3 residues past where the read stops, is filled in from the germline J gene. The chain uses TRBV18 and TRBJ1-6; D remains ambiguous. The sequence was collected from a human donor with common variable immunodeficiency. The source material was peripheral blood mononuclear cells. The sequenced part of the CDR3 DNA is TGTGCCAGCTCAGAGCAAACAGATAATTCACCC. Translation gives CASSEQTDNSP. Given in full, the CDR3 is CASSEQTDNSPLHF.